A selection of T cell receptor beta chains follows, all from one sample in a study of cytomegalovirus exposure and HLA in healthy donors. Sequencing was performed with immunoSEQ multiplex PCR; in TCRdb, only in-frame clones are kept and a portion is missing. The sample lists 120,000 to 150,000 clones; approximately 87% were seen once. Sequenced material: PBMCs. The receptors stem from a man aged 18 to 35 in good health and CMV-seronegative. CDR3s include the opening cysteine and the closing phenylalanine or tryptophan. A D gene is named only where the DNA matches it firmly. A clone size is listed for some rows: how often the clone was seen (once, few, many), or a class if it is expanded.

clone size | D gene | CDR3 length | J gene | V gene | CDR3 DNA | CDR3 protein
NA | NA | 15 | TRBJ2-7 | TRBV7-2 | TGTGCCAGCAGCTTTACGACAGGCTTCTCCTACGAGCAGTACTTC | CASSFTTGFSYEQYF
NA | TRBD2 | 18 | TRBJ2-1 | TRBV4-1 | TGCGCCAGCAGCCAACTCCCTACCGGGACTAGCTCCTACAATGAGCAGTTCTTC | CASSQLPTGTSSYNEQFF
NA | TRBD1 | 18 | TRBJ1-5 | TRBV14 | TGTGCCAGCAGCCAAGGGGGTGTACGACAGGGGCTCCATCAGCCCCAGCATTTT | CASSQGGVRQGLHQPQHF
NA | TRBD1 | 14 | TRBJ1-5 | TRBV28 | TGTGCCAGCAGCTTAGGACAGGGGAATCAGCCCCAGCATTTT | CASSLGQGNQPQHF
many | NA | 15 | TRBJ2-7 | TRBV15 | TGTGCCACCAGCAGAGAGGGACTGGGGGCCTACGAGCAGTACTTC | CATSREGLGAYEQYF
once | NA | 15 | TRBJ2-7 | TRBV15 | TGTGCCACCAGCAGAGAGCCGGACAGCTCCTACGAGCAGTACTTC | CATSREPDSSYEQYF
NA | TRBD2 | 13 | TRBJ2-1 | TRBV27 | TGTGCCAGCACCCCGGGACCGGGAGGTGAGCAATTCTTC | CASTPGPGGEQFF
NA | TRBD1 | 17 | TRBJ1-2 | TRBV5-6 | TGTGCCAGCGGTTTGACAGGGGCCTCCCTCTCGACCTATGGCTACACCTTC | CASGLTGASLSTYGYTF
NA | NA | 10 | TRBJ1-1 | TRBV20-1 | TGCAGTGCTTCCACAGGGAAAGCTTTCTTT | CSASTGKAFF
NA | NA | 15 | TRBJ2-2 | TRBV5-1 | TGCGCCAGCAGCTTCGGGACATTAAACACCGGGGAGCTGTTTTTT | CASSFGTLNTGELFF
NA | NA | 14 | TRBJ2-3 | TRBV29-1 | TGCAGCGTTGAAGCCCAGGGGAGCACAGATACGCAGTATTTT | CSVEAQGSTDTQYF
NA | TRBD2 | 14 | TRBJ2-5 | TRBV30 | TGTGCCTGGAGCAAGGGGACTAGGGGAGAGACCCAGTACTTC | CAWSKGTRGETQYF
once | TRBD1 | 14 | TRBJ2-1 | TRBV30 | TGTGCCTGGAACGGACAGGGGGCGTTCAATGAGCAGTTCTTC | CAWNGQGAFNEQFF
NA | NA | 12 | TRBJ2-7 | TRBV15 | TGTGCCACCAGCTCCTATCCAGGCGAGCAGTACTTC | CATSSYPGEQYF
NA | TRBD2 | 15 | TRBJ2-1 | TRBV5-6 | TGTGCCAGCAGCTTGGGGGTAGCGGGAGACAATGAGCAGTTCTTC | CASSLGVAGDNEQFF
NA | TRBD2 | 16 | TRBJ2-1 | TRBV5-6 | TGTGCCAGCAGCGCGACTAGCGGGGGGTTCTACAATGAGCAGTTCTTC | CASSATSGGFYNEQFF
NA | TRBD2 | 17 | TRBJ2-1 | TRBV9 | TGTGCCAGCAGCGCCACTCTGGGGACTAGCTTGAACAATGAGCAGTTCTTC | CASSATLGTSLNNEQFF
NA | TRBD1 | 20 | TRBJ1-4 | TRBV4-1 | TGCGCCAGCAGCCAGGGGTTCAGTACGCTCTACAGGGGCCGCTATGAAAAACTGTTTTTT | CASSQGFSTLYRGRYEKLFF
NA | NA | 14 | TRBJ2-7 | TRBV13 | TGTGCCAGCAGCTTCTGGGACTCCCCCTACGAGCAGTACTTC | CASSFWDSPYEQYF
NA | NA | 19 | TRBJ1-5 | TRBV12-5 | TGTGCTAGTGGTTTGTCAAGGGGCCGGATGGGTTATAGCAATCAGCCCCAGCATTTT | CASGLSRGRMGYSNQPQHF
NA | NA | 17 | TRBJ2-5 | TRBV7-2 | TGTGCCAGCAGCTTAGTTGCGGGGGCCGCGGCGCAAGAGACCCAGTACTTC | CASSLVAGAAAQETQYF
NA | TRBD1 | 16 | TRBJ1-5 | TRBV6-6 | TGTGCCAGCAGTTACACAGGGGGCGGGAGCAATCAGCCCCAGCATTTT | CASSYTGGGSNQPQHF
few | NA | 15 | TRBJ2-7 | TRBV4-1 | TGCGCCAGCAGCCAAGGCAGGGCAGGGGCCTACGAGCAGTACTTC | CASSQGRAGAYEQYF
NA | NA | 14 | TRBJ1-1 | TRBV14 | TGTGCCAGCAGCCAAGTTGGCGGCGGCACTGAAGCTTTCTTT | CASSQVGGGTEAFF
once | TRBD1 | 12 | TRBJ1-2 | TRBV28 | TGTGCCAGTAGACAGGGGGCCTATGGCTACACCTTC | CASRQGAYGYTF
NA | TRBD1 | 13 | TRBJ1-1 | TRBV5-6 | TGTGCCAGCAGCTTGGCCGCACAGGGGGGAGCTTTCTTT | CASSLAAQGGAFF
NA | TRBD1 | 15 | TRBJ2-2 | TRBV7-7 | TGTGCCAGCAGCCGAGGACAGGGGTTCGGCGGGGAGCTGTTTTTT | CASSRGQGFGGELFF
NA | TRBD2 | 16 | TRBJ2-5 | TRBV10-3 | TGTGCCATCAGTGAAGGTTTAGCGGGGGAAAGGGAGACCCAGTACTTC | CAISEGLAGERETQYF
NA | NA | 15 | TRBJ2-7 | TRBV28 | TGTGCCAGCAGTCCCTCCCGGGGGTTGTGGGACGAGCAGTACTTC | CASSPSRGLWDEQYF
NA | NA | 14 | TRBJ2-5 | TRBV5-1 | TGCGCCAGCAGCTTGCCCGCAGGCCAAGAGACCCAGTACTTC | CASSLPAGQETQYF
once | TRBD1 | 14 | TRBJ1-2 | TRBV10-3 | TGTGCCATCAGTGATGGGGACAGGGTATTTGGCTACACCTTC | CAISDGDRVFGYTF
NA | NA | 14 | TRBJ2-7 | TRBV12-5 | TGTGCTAGTGGTAACCGTAGCGGCTCCTACGAGCAGTACTTC | CASGNRSGSYEQYF
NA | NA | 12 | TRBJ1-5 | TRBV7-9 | TGTGCCAGCAGCCCAGGGTTTCAGCCCCAGCATTTT | CASSPGFQPQHF
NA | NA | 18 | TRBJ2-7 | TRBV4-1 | TGCGCCAGCAGCCAATTCATCCGGGTCGCAACGGCGGTCTACGAGCAGTACTTC | CASSQFIRVATAVYEQYF
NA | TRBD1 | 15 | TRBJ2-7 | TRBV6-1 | TGTGCCAGCAGATATCCGGGACAGGGCTCCTACGAGCAGTACTTC | CASRYPGQGSYEQYF
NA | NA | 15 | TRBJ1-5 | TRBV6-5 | TGTGCCAGCAGTTACTCTGCGGCAGTAAATCAGCCCCAGCATTTT | CASSYSAAVNQPQHF
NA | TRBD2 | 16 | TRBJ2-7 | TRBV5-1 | TGCGCCAGCAGCCTTACCGGGACTAGCGGCCCCTACGAGCAGTACTTC | CASSLTGTSGPYEQYF
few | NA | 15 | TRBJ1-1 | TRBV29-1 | TGCAGCGTTGACGCACAGGGAACGGTGAACACTGAAGCTTTCTTT | CSVDAQGTVNTEAFF
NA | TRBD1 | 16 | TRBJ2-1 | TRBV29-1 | TGCAGCGTTGAGGGATGGACAGGGGGCGAATATAATGAGCAGTTCTTC | CSVEGWTGGEYNEQFF
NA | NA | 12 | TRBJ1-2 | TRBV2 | TGTGCCAGCAGTGAATTTCTAATAGGGGGCACCTTC | CASSEFLIGGTF
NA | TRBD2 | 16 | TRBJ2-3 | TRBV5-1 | TGCGCCAGCAGCTACGTACTAGCGGGAGGGCGAGATACGCAGTATTTT | CASSYVLAGGRDTQYF